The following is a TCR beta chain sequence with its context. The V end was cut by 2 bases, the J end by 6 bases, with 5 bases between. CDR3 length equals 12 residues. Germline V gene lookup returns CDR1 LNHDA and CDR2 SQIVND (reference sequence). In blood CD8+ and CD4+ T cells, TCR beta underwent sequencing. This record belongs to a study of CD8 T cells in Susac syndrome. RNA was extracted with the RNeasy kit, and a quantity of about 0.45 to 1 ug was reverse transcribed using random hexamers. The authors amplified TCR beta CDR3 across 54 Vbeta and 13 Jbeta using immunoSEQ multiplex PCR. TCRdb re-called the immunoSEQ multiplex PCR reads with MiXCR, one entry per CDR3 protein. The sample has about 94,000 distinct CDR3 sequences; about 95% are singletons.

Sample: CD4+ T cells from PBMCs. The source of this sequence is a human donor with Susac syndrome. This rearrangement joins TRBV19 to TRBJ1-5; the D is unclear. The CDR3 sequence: CASSIHGQPQHF. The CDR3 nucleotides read TGTGCCAGTAGTATACACGGTCAGCCCCAGCATTTT. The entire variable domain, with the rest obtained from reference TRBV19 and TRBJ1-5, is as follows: DGGITQSPKYLFRKEGQNVTLSCEQNLNHDAMYWYRQDPGQGLRLIYYSQIVNDFQKGDIAEGYSVSREKKESFPLTVTSAQKNPTAFYLCASSIHGQPQHFGDGTRLSIL.